This passage covers 20 T cell receptor beta chains from one sample sequenced in a study of T cell changes during pregnancy in multiple sclerosis. Measured with immunoSEQ multiplex PCR; TCRdb has only the in-frame clones, and not every one. This sample has about 110,000 clones; less than 95% occur once, and the top ten carry around 1.5%. Sample: peripheral blood, taken after pregnancy. The source of these receptors is a female donor with multiple sclerosis, enrolled in a pregnancy study.

The chain couples TRBV2 to TRBJ1-4; perhaps TRBD1 as D (5 bases). Germline lookup yields CDR1 SNHLY and CDR2 FYNNEI. V gave up 8 bases and J gave up 0 bases, with 13 bases separating them. The CDR3 is made up of 15 amino acids. The CDR3 protein is CASHPSRATNEKLFF. CDR3 nucleotide sequence: TGTGCCAGCCATCCTTCCAGGGCAACTAATGAAAAACTGTTTTTT.

The V and J genes are TRBV28 and TRBJ1-5; tentative D call: TRBD1 (5 bases). The CDR3 loop spans 16 amino acids. V was shortened by 3 bases and J by 3 bases, with 15 bases between the two germline ends. Per the germline V gene, CDR1 is MDHEN and CDR2 is SYDVKM. In nucleotides, the CDR3 is TGTGCCAGCAGTTTCCCAGGGCAGGTTTACAATCAGCCCCAGCATTTT. This translates into CASSFPGQVYNQPQHF.

The rearrangement links TRBV5-6 to TRBJ1-1; D is possibly TRBD1 (6 bases). The V end was cut by 4 bases, the J end by 6 bases, with 19 bases between. The CDR3 runs to 15 residues. From germline, CDR1 is SGHDT and CDR2 YYEEEE. In DNA, the CDR3 is TGTGCCAGCAGCAGGCAGGGGTCAGGGTGGTCTGAAGCTTTCTTT. This sequence encodes CASSRQGSGWSEAFF.

The chain employs TRBV2 and TRBJ1-5, with D possibly being TRBD1 (5 bases). Germline V gene data show CDR1 as SNHLY and CDR2 as FYNNEI. The CDR3 has 13 residues. With 5 bases removed from V and 5 bases from J, the gap between germline ends came to 10 bases. CDR3 protein: CASSRQFDQPQHF. The CDR3 nucleotides read TGTGCCAGCAGTCGACAGTTCGATCAGCCCCAGCATTTT.

The chain has TRBV19 and TRBJ2-7, with TRBD2 as a possible D gene (6 bases). Trimming cost V 6 bases and J 2 bases, with 17 bases left between them. Germline CDR1 is LNHDA and CDR2 is SQIVND (reference sequence). The CDR3 totals 15 residues. The CDR3 DNA reads TGTGCCAGTAGGCGGGGACCCACGGAGGCCTACGAGCAGTACTTC. Its protein product is CASRRGPTEAYEQYF.

The chain recombines TRBV27 with TRBJ2-1, with D maybe TRBD2 (5 bases). Trimming shortened V by 5 bases and J by 7 bases, and 18 bases separated the two germline ends. This CDR3 contains 15 residues. In germline, CDR1 is MNHEY, CDR2 SMNVEV (reference sequence). DNA of the CDR3: TGTGCCAGCAGTCCCCACCTAGCCCCCCTAAATGAGCAGTTCTTC. Translating it yields CASSPHLAPLNEQFF.

J is TRBJ2-7 and V is TRBV27; 13 nucleotides match TRBD2. V lost 8 bases and J lost 6; bases outside the gene matches: 4. The CDR3 contains 13 residues. Germline assignment: CDR1 MNHEY and CDR2 SMNVEV (reference sequence). CDR3 protein: CASGTSGRGEQYF. In nucleotides, the CDR3 is TGTGCCAGCGGCACTAGCGGGAGGGGCGAGCAGTACTTC.

The rearrangement joins TRBV18 to TRBJ2-1, with D possibly being TRBD1 (5 bases). CDR3 size: 18 residues. In germline, CDR1 is KGHSH, CDR2 LQKENI. Trimming took 1 base from V and 0 from J, leaving 16 bases between them. CDR3 region: CASSPLSGFDYSYNEQFF. The CDR3 nucleotides read TGTGCCAGCTCACCACTGTCAGGGTTCGATTACTCCTACAATGAGCAGTTCTTC. Complete variable domain (other parts from reference TRBV18 and TRBJ2-1): NAGVMQNPRHLVRRRGQEARLRCSPMKGHSHVYWYRQLPEEGLKFMVYLQKENIIDESGMPKERFSAEFPKEGPSILRIQQVVRGDSAAYFCASSPLSGFDYSYNEQFFGPGTRLTVL.

The V and J genes are TRBV28 and TRBJ1-5, with a weak D call TRBD1 (6 bases). The V end lost 4 bases, the J end lost 2 bases, and 12 bases lay between the germline ends. CDR3 size: 15 residues. Germline CDR1 reads MDHEN; CDR2 reads SYDVKM. CDR3 bases: TGTGCCAGCAGTTCACAGGGCTTGCGCAATCAGCCCCAGCATTTT. This sequence encodes CASSSQGLRNQPQHF.

The chain employs TRBV2 and TRBJ2-3; TRBD2 agrees at 9 bases. The CDR3 extends over 14 amino acids. J gave up 4 bases and V 10 bases, and 9 bases lay outside the gene matches. Germline CDR1 SNHLY, CDR2 FYNNEI. CDR3 bases: TGTGCCAACAAGCGGGGGGTTGGCCCAGATACGCAGTATTTT. Amino acids: CANKRGVGPDTQYF.

This chain joins TRBV11-2 and TRBJ2-5; weak D call: TRBD2 (6 bases). The CDR3 runs 14 residues. Per the germline V gene, CDR1 is SGHAT and CDR2 is FQNNGV. Deletions cut 4 bases from V and 4 bases from J, with 13 bases between. CDR3 nucleotide sequence: TGTGCCAGCAGCTCCGCGGGGTTCGGAGAGACCCAGTACTTC. Its translation is CASSSAGFGETQYF.

The genes are TRBV7-9 and TRBJ1-3, with a possible D match to TRBD1 (5 bases). Germline V gives CDR1 SEHNR, CDR2 FQNEAQ (reference sequence). The V end was cut by 2 bases, the J end by 0 bases, with 11 bases between. CDR3 length equals 16 residues. The CDR3 loop reads CASSLSTGISGNTIYF. The CDR3 nucleotides read TGTGCCAGCAGCTTATCCACAGGCATCTCTGGAAACACCATATATTTT.

This chain links TRBV28 with TRBJ2-3; no reliable D call. The V gene's germline CDR1 is MDHEN and CDR2 SYDVKM. The CDR3 is 13 amino acids. Trimming took off 7 bases at V and 0 bases at J, with 8 bases between the two ends. The chain's CDR3 is CASKAHSTDTQYF. CDR3 sequence (DNA): TGTGCCAGCAAAGCGCATAGCACAGATACGCAGTATTTT.

Only a few counts were recorded for this clone. The genes are TRBV7-2 and TRBJ2-3; maybe TRBD2 (5 bases). V lost 5 bases and J lost 8, with 14 bases in between. CDR1 and CDR2 (germline): SGHTA, FQGNSA. There are 13 residues in the CDR3. CDR3 region: CASSPPGLGTQYF. The CDR3 DNA reads as TGTGCCAGCAGCCCCCCCGGACTCGGTACGCAGTATTTT.

V usage is TRBV2 and J usage is TRBJ2-7; 11 positions agree with TRBD2. The germline CDR1 and CDR2 sequences are SNHLY and FYNNEI. The V and J ends lost 3 bases and 4 bases, in that order; junction bases with no gene match: 8. The CDR3 is 16 amino acids. The CDR3 region is CASSDPRLAGRYEQYF. DNA for the CDR3: TGTGCCAGCAGTGACCCTAGACTAGCGGGAAGGTACGAGCAGTACTTC.

V and J are TRBV18 and TRBJ1-1; D uncertain. This CDR3 is built from 13 residues. V was clipped by 3 bases and J by 6 bases, with 11 bases between them. Germline assignment: CDR1 KGHSH and CDR2 LQKENI. CDR3 nucleotide sequence: TGTGCCAGCTCACCGGCCATGTACCCTGAAGCTTTCTTT. Its translation is CASSPAMYPEAFF.

The table lists this clone with a count of one. J is TRBJ2-3 and V is TRBV28, with 12 bases matching TRBD2. CDR1 and CDR2 (germline): MDHEN, SYDVKM. The J segment lost 1 base and the V segment lost 6 bases, leaving 8 bases of the junction unmatched. The CDR3 extends over 17 amino acids. For the CDR3, the DNA is TGTGCCAGCAGGCTAGCGGGAGGGCCGAGGGGCACAGATACGCAGTATTTT. Amino acids: CASRLAGGPRGTDTQYF.

The chain joins TRBV28 to TRBJ1-5, with D unclear. The CDR3 spans 12 residues. The V gene lost 4 bases and the J gene lost 5 bases, with 6 bases spanning the gap. Germline V gives CDR1 MDHEN, CDR2 SYDVKM. In DNA form, the CDR3 reads TGTGCCAGCAGTTCCTCCTATCAGCCCCAGCATTTT. As protein: CASSSSYQPQHF.

The J gene is TRBJ2-3, the V gene TRBV7-9, with D maybe TRBD2 (6 bases). The V and J ends lost 5 bases and 2 bases respectively, with 17 bases between them. The CDR3 is made up of 16 amino acids. CDR1 SEHNR and CDR2 FQNEAQ come from the germline V gene (reference sequence). The CDR3 DNA reads as TGTGCCAGCAGCCTCACGACTAGTATTCCCACAGATACGCAGTATTTT. Protein product: CASSLTTSIPTDTQYF. The entire variable domain, with the rest obtained from reference TRBV7-9 and TRBJ2-3, is as follows: DTGVSQNPRHKITKRGQNVTFRCDPISEHNRLYWYRQTLGQGPEFLTYFQNEAQLEKSRLLSDRFSAERPKGSFSTLEIQRTEQGDSAMYLCASSLTTSIPTDTQYFGPGTRLTVL.

The V call is TRBV5-4, the J call TRBJ2-3, with a tentative D call TRBD2 (5 bases). This CDR3 is built from 13 residues. The V end lost 0 bases, the J end lost 12 bases, and 14 bases lay between the germline ends. The germline V gene has CDR1 SGHNT and CDR2 YYREEE (reference sequence). CDR3 sequence reads: CASSLGGSMVQYF. The CDR3 nucleotides are TGTGCCAGCAGCTTGGGCGGGTCGATGGTACAGTATTTT. Together with reference TRBV5-4 and TRBJ2-3, the CDR3 gives the full variable domain: ETGVTQSPTHLIKTRGQQVTLRCSSQSGHNTVSWYQQALGQGPQFIFQYYREEENGRGNFPPRFSGLQFPNYSSELNVNALELDDSALYLCASSLGGSMVQYFGPGTRLTVL.